One sample yielded the 16 T cell receptor beta chains listed below, sequenced in a study of Ad26.COV2.S vaccination and SARS-CoV-2 variants. The data were produced by immunoSEQ multiplex PCR, yet TCRdb's version contains in-frame clones alone and is incomplete. The sample yields around 300,000 clones, more than 85% seen once. Specified treatment: 19 received Ad26.COV2.S at low or high dose, single or two shots; about 5 received placebo; per-sample allocation not given. The samples date from day 63 after the first vaccine or placebo injection. The specimen was peripheral blood, collected in a trial of Ad26.COV2.S vaccine versus placebo. Receptor source: a person aged 18-65 years who received the Ad26.COV2.S COVID-19 vaccine or a placebo.

The chain couples TRBV19 to TRBJ2-1; D unclear. The CDR3 runs 12 residues. V lost 8 bases and J 6 bases, leaving 11 bases between the germline ends. Per the germline V gene, CDR1 is LNHDA and CDR2 is SQIVND (reference sequence). The CDR3 DNA sequence: TGTGCCAGTTCCAACCGAGGCAATGAGCAGTTCTTC. Amino acids: CASSNRGNEQFF.

The chain has TRBV28 and TRBJ2-1; D remains unclear. From germline, CDR1 is MDHEN and CDR2 SYDVKM. The length of the CDR3 is 14 residues. Trimming left V 5 bases short and J 4 bases short, with 12 bases between. CDR3 loop: CASSLMSGYNEQFF. Written as DNA, the CDR3 is TGTGCCAGCAGTCTTATGTCAGGTTACAATGAGCAGTTCTTC.

The genes are TRBV5-1 and TRBJ1-1; D might be TRBD1 (5 bases). Germline values: CDR1 SGHRS, CDR2 YFSETQ. The CDR3 totals 15 residues. V was pared by 2 bases and J by 4 bases, with 15 bases between. The DNA for the CDR3 is TGCGCCAGCAGCTTATCTTACGACAGTGCCACTGAAGCTTTCTTT. It is translated as CASSLSYDSATEAFF.

The chain combines TRBV18 with TRBJ1-3; TRBD1 matches at 8 bases. From germline, CDR1 is KGHSH and CDR2 LQKENI. J lost 7 bases, V lost 5 bases, and 10 bases had no gene match. The CDR3 loop spans 15 amino acids. In nucleotides, the CDR3 is TGTGCCAGCTCAATGGACAGGGCGAATTATAACACCATATATTTT. It codes for CASSMDRANYNTIYF. The full variable domain, its missing parts supplied by reference TRBV18 and TRBJ1-3, is NAGVMQNPRHLVRRRGQEARLRCSPMKGHSHVYWYRQLPEEGLKFMVYLQKENIIDESGMPKERFSAEFPKEGPSILRIQQVVRGDSAAYFCASSMDRANYNTIYFGEGSWLTVV.

V and J are TRBV7-6 and TRBJ1-1; D not certain. V dropped 1 base and J dropped 11 bases, with 8 bases sitting between them. This CDR3 contains 11 residues. Germline V gene sequence: CDR1 SGHVS, CDR2 FNYEAQ. The CDR3 reads CASSLVGDAFF. CDR3 DNA sequence: TGTGCCAGCAGCTTAGTAGGTGATGCTTTCTTT. The variable domain in full, with the rest retrieved from reference TRBV7-6 and TRBJ1-1, is GAGVSQSPRYKVTKRGQDVALRCDPISGHVSLYWYRQALGQGPEFLTYFNYEAQQDKSGLPNDRFSAERPEGSISTLTIQRTEQRDSAMYRCASSLVGDAFFGQGTRLTVV.

CDR3 sequence: CASSVTASDSDTQYF. CDR3 coding DNA: TGCGCCAGCAGCGTAACAGCGAGCGACTCAGATACGCAGTATTTT. The chain couples TRBV5-1 to TRBJ2-3; D uncertain. Germline V gene sequence: CDR1 SGHRS, CDR2 YFSETQ. CDR3 size: 15 residues. V was shortened by 4 bases and J by 4 bases, with 16 bases between the two germline ends.

J is TRBJ1-1 and V is TRBV21-1; no DNA check was done on the table's D call, TRBD1. TRBV21-1 is deemed a pseudogene. The CDR3 contains 15 residues. The CDR3 sequence is CASRHPDRPNTEAFF. DNA of the CDR3: TGTGCCAGCCGACATCCGGACAGGCCAAACACTGAAGCTTTCTTT.

This chain connects TRBV4-3 to TRBJ1-6; 10 bases are shared with TRBD1. Germline V gene lookup returns CDR1 LGHNA and CDR2 YSLEER. This CDR3 has 15 amino acids. The ends lost 4 bases at V and 10 bases at J; junction bases unmatched: 7. The CDR3 region has the DNA TGCGCCAGCAGCCCGGACAGGGGGGTAGGATCACCCCTCCACTTT. It translates to CASSPDRGVGSPLHF.

This sequence joins TRBV6-6 and TRBJ2-1, with 9 bases aligning to TRBD2. Germline assignment: CDR1 MNHNY and CDR2 SVGAGI (reference sequence). The CDR3 is 14 amino acids. Trimming at V came to 6 bases and at J to 4 bases, leaving 4 bases not matched to a gene. CDR3 nucleotides: TGTGCCAGCAGAGAGCTAGCGGGGTACAATGAGCAGTTCTTC. Translation gives CASRELAGYNEQFF.

The table lists this clone with a count of one. The rearrangement uses TRBV6-1 and TRBJ2-5; TRBD2 agrees at 9 bases. CDR1 and CDR2 (germline): MNHNS, SASEGT. V lost 2 bases to trimming and J lost 2 bases; unmatched junction nucleotides: 12. There are 18 residues in the CDR3. CDR3 in DNA: TGTGCCAGCAGTGAATGGGGGCTAGCGGGAAAGTGGCAAGAGACCCAGTACTTC. It specifies CASSEWGLAGKWQETQYF.

V gene TRBV19 combines with J gene TRBJ2-7; possible D gene TRBD1, 6 bases. Trimming removed 5 bases from V and 0 bases from J, with 11 bases in between. The V gene's germline CDR1 is LNHDA and CDR2 SQIVND (reference sequence). The CDR3 extends over 14 amino acids. Here the CDR3 DNA reads TGTGCCAGTAGTGGGACACTTTACTCCTACGAGCAGTACTTC. Amino acid sequence: CASSGTLYSYEQYF.

This clone appeared a few times. The rearrangement uses TRBV5-6 and TRBJ2-6; possibly TRBD2 for D (5 bases). V dropped 3 bases and J dropped 0 bases, with 16 bases sitting between them. The CDR3 is 18 amino acids. The germline V gene encodes CDR1 SGHDT and CDR2 YYEEEE. The CDR3 sequence is CASSSTILARSGANVLTF. The DNA of the CDR3 is TGTGCCAGCAGCTCTACCATTCTAGCCCGCTCTGGGGCCAACGTCCTGACTTTC.

This clone occurred once. The CDR3 loop reads CASSSSQGYTEAFF. CDR3 in DNA: TGTGCCAGTAGTTCTTCACAGGGGTACACTGAAGCTTTCTTT. The chain uses TRBV19 and TRBJ1-1, with 7 bases fitting TRBD1. Germline V gene lookup returns CDR1 LNHDA and CDR2 SQIVND (reference sequence). The CDR3 is 14 amino acids. The V gene end was trimmed by 5 bases and the J gene end by 3 bases; junction bases not matched to a gene: 6.

The V gene is TRBV5-6, the J gene TRBJ2-7, with TRBD2 matching 9 bases. With 3 bases clipped from V and 0 bases from J, the junction kept 10 bases outside the gene matches. The germline CDR1 and CDR2 sequences are SGHDT and YYEEEE. CDR3 length equals 17 residues. CDR3 region: CASSSEGGSGSSYEQYF. The CDR3, as DNA: TGTGCCAGCAGCTCAGAAGGAGGTAGCGGGAGCTCCTACGAGCAGTACTTC.

The chain employs TRBV6-5 and TRBJ2-7, with D hard to call. The germline CDR1 and CDR2 sequences are MNHEY and SVGAGI. The CDR3 has 11 amino acids. Trimming stripped 7 bases from V and 5 bases from J, with 9 bases between. CDR3 coding DNA: TGTGCCAGCATAAACTTACACGAGCAGTACTTC. This codes for CASINLHEQYF.

Comment on this clone: The identical CDR3 is also encoded by other nucleotide sequences in the sample. The chain has TRBV6-5 and TRBJ2-7; no definite D call. The CDR3 runs to 13 residues. In germline, CDR1 is MNHEY, CDR2 SVGAGI. V was cut by 6 bases and J by 1 base, with 10 bases left in between. CDR3 sequence reads: CASRAPGSYEQYF. DNA for the CDR3: TGTGCCAGCAGAGCCCCCGGGTCCTACGAGCAGTACTTC.